These 12 T cell receptor beta chains share one sample of origin, sequenced in a study of cytomegalovirus exposure and HLA in healthy donors. In the PCR, 60 Vbeta and 13 Jbeta primers were used. Profiling relied on immunoSEQ multiplex PCR, and the TCRdb table lists in-frame clones only, not all of them. The sample contains 140,000 or so clones, over 8% of which appear only once. Sequencing used PBMCs. The receptors were gathered from a male donor in good health and CMV-seronegative.

DNA for the CDR3: TGTGCCAGCAGTTTAGGCGGGACTAGGGACACAGATACGCAGTATTTT. It codes for CASSLGGTRDTDTQYF. J is TRBJ2-3 and V is TRBV28; 8 nucleotides agree with TRBD2. Germline V gene sequence: CDR1 MDHEN, CDR2 SYDVKM. CDR3 size: 16 residues. The J segment lost 2 bases and the V segment lost 2 bases, leaving 6 bases of the junction unmatched.

The chain is built from TRBV5-1 and TRBJ2-2, with D tentatively TRBD2 (5 bases). V shed 0 bases and J shed 1 base, with 7 bases lying between them. Germline V gene sequence: CDR1 SGHRS, CDR2 YFSETQ. The CDR3 has 15 amino acids. For the CDR3, the DNA is TGCGCCAGCAGCTTGGCCGGACTGAACACCGGGGAGCTGTTTTTT. Translating it yields CASSLAGLNTGELFF.

The CDR3 nucleotides are TGTGCCAGCTCACCGGACAGGGGGTATAATGGCTACACCTTC. It encodes CASSPDRGYNGYTF. The rearrangement uses TRBV18 and TRBJ1-2, with 10 bases that match TRBD1. The CDR3 extends over 14 amino acids. V trimming: 3 bases; J trimming: 6 bases; junction bases outside the gene matches: 4. Germline V lookup: CDR1 KGHSH, CDR2 LQKENI.

The V and J genes are TRBV27 and TRBJ2-2; D is perhaps TRBD1 (6 bases). The CDR3 runs to 14 residues. V was shortened by 6 bases and J by 5 bases, with 13 bases between the two germline ends. Germline CDR1 is MNHEY and CDR2 is SMNVEV (reference sequence). CDR3 in amino acids: CASRPDRFTGELFF. The CDR3 coding sequence is TGTGCCAGCAGACCAGACAGGTTTACCGGGGAGCTGTTTTTT.

This chain links TRBV23-1 with TRBJ1-1; D is uncertain. TRBV23-1 carries the ORF label, with uncertain function. The CDR3 has 16 residues. V was clipped by 4 bases and J by 1 base, with 16 bases between them. This chain's CDR3 is CASSLGVGPPNTEAFF. The CDR3 region has the DNA TGCGCCAGCAGTCTCGGGGTAGGTCCTCCGAACACTGAAGCTTTCTTT.

This clone was seen a handful of times. CDR3 sequence (DNA): TGTGCCAGCAGTGAATACCCCGAGGGGCAGTATTTT. This gives the protein CASSEYPEGQYF. The chain is built from TRBV2 and TRBJ2-3; D is perhaps TRBD2 (5 bases). CDR1 and CDR2 from the germline V gene are SNHLY and FYNNEI. V dropped 2 bases and J dropped 11 bases, with 11 bases sitting between them. The CDR3 contains 12 residues.

The chain has TRBV19 and TRBJ1-5; D is undetermined. V lost 0 bases and J 5 bases, leaving 5 bases between the germline ends. The length of the CDR3 is 13 residues. Germline V gives CDR1 LNHDA, CDR2 SQIVND (reference sequence). DNA for the CDR3: TGTGCCAGTAGTATAGACGACTATCAGCCCCAGCATTTT. Translated, it gives CASSIDDYQPQHF.

The V and J genes are TRBV6-4 and TRBJ2-1, with TRBD2 identical over 14 bases. CDR3 length equals 14 residues. The germline CDR1 and CDR2 sequences are MRHNA and SNTAGT. Trimming cost V 3 bases and J 10 bases; bases outside gene matches: 2. CDR3 coding DNA: TGTGCCAGCAGTGAGACTAGCGGGGGGGCCGAGCAGTTCTTC. Its translation is CASSETSGGAEQFF.

The rearrangement uses TRBV5-4 and TRBJ1-2; 8 bases are shared with TRBD1. V dropped 0 bases and J dropped 8; count of bases not matched to a gene: 6. There are 14 residues in the CDR3. Germline assignment: CDR1 SGHNT and CDR2 YYREEE (reference sequence). The CDR3 DNA follows: TGTGCCAGCAGCTTGGCGGACAGGGTCGAGGGCTACACCTTC. Its protein product is CASSLADRVEGYTF.

The DNA of the CDR3 is TGTGCCAGCAGTCACGGGGGGGAGCAGTACTTC. This gives the protein CASSHGGEQYF. This rearrangement joins TRBV27 to TRBJ2-7; 7 positions match TRBD2. The CDR3 is 11 residues long. V gave up 5 bases and J gave up 7 bases; unmatched junction bases: 2. CDR1 and CDR2 from the germline V gene are MNHEY and SMNVEV (reference sequence).

V gene TRBV7-3 combines with J gene TRBJ2-1, with TRBD2 matching 7 bases. CDR1 is SGHTA and CDR2 is FQGTGA in the germline V gene. This CDR3 spans 15 amino acids. The junction had 8 bases not matched to a gene; V was cut back by 3 bases and J by 6 bases. For the CDR3, the DNA is TGTGCCAGCAGCTTCCGCGGGGGAATAATCAATGAGCAGTTCTTC. As protein: CASSFRGGIINEQFF.

The chain carries TRBV28 and TRBJ1-1; the match to TRBD1 covers 11 bases. The length of the CDR3 is 17 residues. V was pared by 0 bases and J by 0 bases, with 3 bases of the junction left unmatched. From germline, CDR1 is MDHEN and CDR2 SYDVKM. The CDR3 bases are TGTGCCAGCAGTTTATGGGGACAGGGGGTCATGAACACTGAAGCTTTCTTT. This sequence encodes CASSLWGQGVMNTEAFF.